This T cell receptor beta chain originates from a study of regulatory T cells in long-lasting Graves disease. The sample's time point: persistent/refractory GD, antithyroid drugs over 5 years with positive TRAb. Generation of the TCR library employed RNA extracted from PBMCs. The germline V and J ends were trimmed by 5 bases and 6 bases, with 10 bases remaining between them. The CDR3 is made up of 12 amino acids. The V gene's germline CDR1 is MNHNS and CDR2 SASEGT. Ten or more counts support this clonotype. Its antigen is not known. CDR3-region Arm-PCR and iRepertoire HTBI primers produced the TCR beta libraries. Each CDR3 protein gets one entry after TCRdb re-called the multiplex PCR reads with MiXCR. The sample has around 460,000 distinct CDR3 sequences; 20% to 25% are singletons. Study-level results: Thyroid tissue was not studied; only peripheral blood was. Preferential use of TRBV28, TRBJ1-2 and TRBJ2-5 was seen in persistent disease.

This rearrangement joins TRBV6-1 to TRBJ1-2; D not certain. The sequence was collected from a female donor with Graves disease. The sample here was peripheral blood mononuclear cells (PBMCs), taken when the disease was refractory, from a patient treated with antithyroid drugs. CDR3: CASSLPSDGYTF. CDR3 coding DNA: TGTGCCAGCAGTCTCCCTTCGGATGGCTACACCTTC.